This T cell receptor (beta chain) was documented in a study of cytomegalovirus exposure and HLA in healthy donors. Study-wide background: Of all 400 or so donors who were genotyped, 75% to 90% belonged to the Caucasian-associated ancestry cluster.

Overall study results and limits: Most subjects' HLA-A and HLA-B alleles were reportedly predicted from TCR beta sequences. Some public TCRs appeared in many individuals, while most sequences were rare.

It was with 60 Vbeta and 13 Jbeta primers that the PCR ran. The protocol was immunoSEQ multiplex PCR, while the TCRdb copy is restricted to in-frame clones and leaves out a portion. The table includes roughly 110,000 clones, 81% detected once. V lost 7 bases and J lost 4; bases outside the gene matches: 5. The CDR3 contains 14 residues. CDR1 is MNHEY, CDR2 SVGAGI, per germline. Points on this clone: The antigen is not known.

Sequences were obtained from PBMCs. The chain combines TRBV6-5 with TRBJ1-3; the match to TRBD1 covers 9 bases. This TCR derives from a man in his thirties or forties in good health and CMV-seronegative. CDR3 amino acids: CASIPGTGGNTIYF. The CDR3 region has the DNA TGTGCCAGCATCCCAGGGACAGGGGGAAACACCATATATTTT.